The 8 T cell receptor beta chains in this list originate from one sample, sequenced in a study of blood T cell repertoires in COVID-19. The table came from immunoSEQ multiplex PCR; TCRdb's copy has only in-frame clones and leaves some out. The sample consists of 350,000 or so clones, about nine tenths of them appearing once. Sequenced input: peripheral blood. These receptors were taken from a woman aged 55 to 70 with COVID-19, enrolled during active disease.

This sequence joins TRBV3-1 (or the pseudogene TRBV3-2) and TRBJ2-2; 13 bases fit TRBD2. This CDR3 contains 17 residues. Per germline, CDR1 LGHDT and CDR2 YNNKEL (reference sequence). V was clipped by 3 bases and J by 5 bases; unmatched bases: 6. The CDR3 DNA is TGTGCCAGCAGCCATCCTGGACTAGCGGGGGTTACCGGGGAGCTGTTTTTT. Protein: CASSHPGLAGVTGELFF.

The V call is TRBV28, the J call TRBJ1-1; D is uncertain. Germline values: CDR1 MDHEN, CDR2 SYDVKM. The CDR3 is 14 residues long. V lost 3 bases, J lost 0 bases, and 8 bases lay in between. For the CDR3, the DNA is TGTGCCAGCAGTTTGGCGGCCCTGAACACTGAAGCTTTCTTT. Encoded protein: CASSLAALNTEAFF.

This sequence joins TRBV7-8 and TRBJ1-1, with D maybe TRBD1 (6 bases). The V end was cut by 5 bases, the J end by 3 bases, with 25 bases between. Germline CDR1 reads SGHVS; CDR2 reads FQNEAQ. The CDR3 totals 18 residues. CDR3 sequence (DNA): TGTGCCAGCAGCCGAATGAGGGGGGGGCGGAACAAGGACACTGAAGCTTTCTTT. Translating gives CASSRMRGGRNKDTEAFF.

This chain joins TRBV6-1 and TRBJ1-1; 7 bases map to TRBD1. This CDR3 is built from 13 residues. The germline CDR1 and CDR2 sequences are MNHNS and SASEGT. The J segment lost 11 bases and the V segment lost 2 bases, leaving 8 bases of the junction unmatched. CDR3: CASSEWGRGRAFF. The CDR3 DNA follows: TGTGCCAGCAGTGAATGGGGCAGGGGGAGGGCTTTCTTT.

The chain has TRBV2 and TRBJ1-1; TRBD1 is a possible D gene (5 bases). The CDR3 contains 13 residues. Germline CDR1 reads SNHLY; CDR2 reads FYNNEI. V lost 6 bases, J lost 1 base, and 9 bases lay in between. This CDR3 reads CASRTGANTEAFF. The CDR3 DNA sequence: TGTGCCAGCAGAACAGGAGCGAACACTGAAGCTTTCTTT. The whole variable domain, filled in from reference TRBV2 and TRBJ1-1, reads EPEVTQTPSHQVTQMGQEVILRCVPISNHLYFYWYRQILGQKVEFLVSFYNNEISEKSEIFDDQFSVERPDGSNFTLKIRSTKLEDSAMYFCASRTGANTEAFFGQGTRLTVV.

This clone was picked up one time. This CDR3 is also generated by other DNA sequences in the sample. The chain joins TRBV5-1 to TRBJ1-2; D remains unclear. CDR3 length equals 13 residues. V lost 5 bases, J lost 2 bases, and 10 bases lay in between. The V gene's germline CDR1 is SGHRS and CDR2 YFSETQ. The CDR3 region has the DNA TGCGCCAGCAGTCTTGGGCAGAACTATGGCTACACCTTC. It is translated as CASSLGQNYGYTF. The whole variable domain, remainder taken from reference TRBV5-1 and TRBJ1-2, is KAGVTQTPRYLIKTRGQQVTLSCSPISGHRSVSWYQQTPGQGLQFLFEYFSETQRNKGNFPGRFSGRQFSNSRSEMNVSTLELGDSALYLCASSLGQNYGYTFGSGTRLTVV.

This chain connects TRBV30 to TRBJ2-5; 12 nucleotides agree with TRBD2. The germline CDR1 and CDR2 sequences are GTSNPN and SVGIG (reference sequence). Trimming took 5 bases from V and 1 from J; bases not matched to a gene: 8. There are 16 residues in the CDR3. The CDR3 spells CAWSSGGAWSQETQYF. The DNA of the CDR3 is TGTGCCTGGTCTAGCGGGGGGGCCTGGTCCCAAGAGACCCAGTACTTC.

The rearrangement joins TRBV28 to TRBJ1-3; unclear D gene. The CDR3 runs to 14 residues. Trimming shortened V by 3 bases and J by 3 bases, and 9 bases separated the two germline ends. Per germline, CDR1 MDHEN and CDR2 SYDVKM. The CDR3 DNA sequence: TGTGCCAGCAGTTTGAGGGTCCTTGGAAACACCATATATTTT. This encodes CASSLRVLGNTIYF.